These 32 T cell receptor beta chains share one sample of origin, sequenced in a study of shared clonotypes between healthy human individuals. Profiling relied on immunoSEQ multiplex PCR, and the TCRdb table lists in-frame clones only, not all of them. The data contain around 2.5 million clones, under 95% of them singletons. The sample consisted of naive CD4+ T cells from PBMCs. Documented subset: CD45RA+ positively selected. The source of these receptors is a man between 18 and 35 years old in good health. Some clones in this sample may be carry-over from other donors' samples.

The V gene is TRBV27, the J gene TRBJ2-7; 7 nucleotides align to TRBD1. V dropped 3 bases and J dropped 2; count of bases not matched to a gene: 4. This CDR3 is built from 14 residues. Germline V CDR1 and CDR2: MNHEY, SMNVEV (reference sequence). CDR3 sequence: CASSFYQGAYEQYF. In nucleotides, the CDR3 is TGTGCCAGCAGTTTCTATCAGGGGGCCTACGAGCAGTACTTC.

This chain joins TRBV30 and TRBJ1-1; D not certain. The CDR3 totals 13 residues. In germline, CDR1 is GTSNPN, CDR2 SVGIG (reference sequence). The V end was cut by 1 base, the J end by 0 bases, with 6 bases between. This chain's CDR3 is CAWSESLNTEAFF. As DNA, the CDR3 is TGTGCCTGGAGTGAGTCCTTGAACACTGAAGCTTTCTTT.

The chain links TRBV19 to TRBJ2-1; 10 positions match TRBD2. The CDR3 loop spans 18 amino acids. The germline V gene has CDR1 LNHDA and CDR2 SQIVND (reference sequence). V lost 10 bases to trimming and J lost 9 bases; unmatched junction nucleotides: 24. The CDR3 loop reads CANRGASGSQTPRSEQFF. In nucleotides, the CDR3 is TGTGCCAACCGGGGGGCTAGCGGGAGTCAGACCCCCAGGAGTGAGCAGTTCTTC. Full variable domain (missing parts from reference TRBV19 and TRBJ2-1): DGGITQSPKYLFRKEGQNVTLSCEQNLNHDAMYWYRQDPGQGLRLIYYSQIVNDFQKGDIAEGYSVSREKKESFPLTVTSAQKNPTAFYLCANRGASGSQTPRSEQFFGPGTRLTVL.

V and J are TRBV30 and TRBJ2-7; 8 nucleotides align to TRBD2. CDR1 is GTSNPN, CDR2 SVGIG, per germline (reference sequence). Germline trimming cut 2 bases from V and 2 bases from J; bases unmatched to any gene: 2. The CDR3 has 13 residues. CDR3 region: CAWSSGSPYEQYF. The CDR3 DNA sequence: TGTGCCTGGAGTAGCGGGAGTCCCTACGAGCAGTACTTC.

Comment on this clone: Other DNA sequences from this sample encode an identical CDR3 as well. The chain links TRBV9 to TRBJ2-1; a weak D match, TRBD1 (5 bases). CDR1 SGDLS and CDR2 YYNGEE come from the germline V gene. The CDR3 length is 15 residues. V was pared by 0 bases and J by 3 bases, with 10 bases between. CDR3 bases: TGTGCCAGCAGCGTAGGCAGGGCAGTCTACAATGAGCAGTTCTTC. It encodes CASSVGRAVYNEQFF.

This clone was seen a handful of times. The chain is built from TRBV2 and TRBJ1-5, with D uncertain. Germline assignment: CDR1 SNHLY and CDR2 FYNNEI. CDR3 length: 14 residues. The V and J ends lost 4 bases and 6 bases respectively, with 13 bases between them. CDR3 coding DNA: TGTGCCAGCAGTGGTGCGGGATTGGGTCAGCCCCAGCATTTT. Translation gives CASSGAGLGQPQHF.

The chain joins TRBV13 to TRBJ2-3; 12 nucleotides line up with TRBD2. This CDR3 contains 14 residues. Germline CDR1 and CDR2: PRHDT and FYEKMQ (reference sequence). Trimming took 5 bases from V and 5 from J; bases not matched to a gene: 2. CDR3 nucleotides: TGTGCCAGCAGCCGACTAGCGGGGGTAGATACGCAGTATTTT. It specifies CASSRLAGVDTQYF.

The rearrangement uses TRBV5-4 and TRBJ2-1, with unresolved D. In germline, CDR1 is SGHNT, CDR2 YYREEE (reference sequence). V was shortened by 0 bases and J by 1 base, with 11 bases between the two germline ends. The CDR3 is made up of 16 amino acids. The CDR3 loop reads CASSLVGRRSYNEQFF. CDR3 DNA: TGTGCCAGCAGCTTGGTGGGTAGAAGGTCCTACAATGAGCAGTTCTTC.

CDR3 DNA: TGCGCCAGCAGCTTGGGCTGGGCGACGAACACTGAAGCTTTCTTT. Encoded protein: CASSLGWATNTEAFF. The J gene is TRBJ1-1, the V gene TRBV5-1; no reliable D call. V was trimmed by 0 bases and J by 1 base, leaving 10 bases between them. Per the germline V gene, CDR1 is SGHRS and CDR2 is YFSETQ. This CDR3 is 15 amino acids long.

The CDR3 spells CASSLSWTDSTDTQYF. The CDR3 DNA sequence: TGTGCCAGCAGTTTATCGTGGACAGATAGCACAGATACGCAGTATTTT. The chain links TRBV27 to TRBJ2-3; D perhaps matches TRBD1 (6 bases). V shed 0 bases and J shed 0 bases, with 10 bases lying between them. The germline CDR1 and CDR2 sequences are MNHEY and SMNVEV (reference sequence). The CDR3 is 16 amino acids.

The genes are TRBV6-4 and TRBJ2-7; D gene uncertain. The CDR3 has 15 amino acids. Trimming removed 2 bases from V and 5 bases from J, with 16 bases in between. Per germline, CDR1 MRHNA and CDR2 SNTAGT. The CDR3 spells CASSDRVASVDEQYF. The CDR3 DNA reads TGTGCCAGCAGTGACAGGGTTGCATCCGTGGACGAGCAGTACTTC.

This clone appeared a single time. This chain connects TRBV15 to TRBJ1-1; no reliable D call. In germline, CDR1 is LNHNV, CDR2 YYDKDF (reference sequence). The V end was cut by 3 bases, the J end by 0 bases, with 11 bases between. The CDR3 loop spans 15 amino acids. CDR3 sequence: CATSRETRMNTEAFF. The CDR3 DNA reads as TGTGCCACCAGCAGGGAAACAAGAATGAACACTGAAGCTTTCTTT.

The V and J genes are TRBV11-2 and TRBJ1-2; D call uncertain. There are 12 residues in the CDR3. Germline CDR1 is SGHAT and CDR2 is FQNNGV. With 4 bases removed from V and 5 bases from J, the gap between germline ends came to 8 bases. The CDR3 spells CASSSTGYGYTF. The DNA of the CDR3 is TGTGCCAGCAGCTCAACGGGGTATGGCTACACCTTC.

CDR3 in DNA: TGTGCCAGCAGAGTTTATATCGGTACGGAGACCCAGTACTTC. It specifies CASRVYIGTETQYF. The V gene is TRBV28, the J gene TRBJ2-5; unclear D gene. V lost 6 bases to trimming and J lost 5 bases, with 16 bases between them. The CDR3 covers 14 residues. CDR1 is MDHEN and CDR2 is SYDVKM in the germline V gene.

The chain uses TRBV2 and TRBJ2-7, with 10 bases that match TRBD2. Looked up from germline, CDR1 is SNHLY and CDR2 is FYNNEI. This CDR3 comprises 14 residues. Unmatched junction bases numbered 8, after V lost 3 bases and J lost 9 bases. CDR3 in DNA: TGTGCCAGCAGTGACGCTAGCGGGAGTCTTGGGCAGTACTTC. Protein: CASSDASGSLGQYF. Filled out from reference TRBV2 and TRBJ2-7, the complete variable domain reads EPEVTQTPSHQVTQMGQEVILRCVPISNHLYFYWYRQILGQKVEFLVSFYNNEISEKSEIFDDQFSVERPDGSNFTLKIRSTKLEDSAMYFCASSDASGSLGQYFGPGTRLTVT.

CDR3 bases: TGTGCCTGGAGTGTCAGGGACAGGGTTCACAATGAGCAGTTCTTC. This encodes CAWSVRDRVHNEQFF. This chain joins TRBV30 and TRBJ2-1; 9 bases match TRBD1. The junction had 5 bases not matched to a gene; V was cut back by 0 bases and J by 5 bases. The CDR3 sequence is 15 residues long. The germline V gene has CDR1 GTSNPN and CDR2 SVGIG (reference sequence).

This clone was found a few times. CDR3 nucleotides: TGCGCCAGCAGCCAAGGACCCGATCAGCCCCAGCATTTT. It codes for CASSQGPDQPQHF. This rearrangement joins TRBV4-3 to TRBJ1-5, with D unresolved. V was pared by 1 base and J by 5 bases, with 6 bases between. The CDR3 is made up of 13 amino acids. Germline V CDR1 and CDR2: LGHNA, YSLEER.

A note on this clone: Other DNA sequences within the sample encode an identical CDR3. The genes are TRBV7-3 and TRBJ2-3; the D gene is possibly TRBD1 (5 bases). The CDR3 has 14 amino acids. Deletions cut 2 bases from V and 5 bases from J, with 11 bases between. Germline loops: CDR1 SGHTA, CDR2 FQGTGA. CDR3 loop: CASSLGLTGDTQYF. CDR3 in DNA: TGTGCCAGCAGCTTAGGTCTAACAGGAGATACGCAGTATTTT.

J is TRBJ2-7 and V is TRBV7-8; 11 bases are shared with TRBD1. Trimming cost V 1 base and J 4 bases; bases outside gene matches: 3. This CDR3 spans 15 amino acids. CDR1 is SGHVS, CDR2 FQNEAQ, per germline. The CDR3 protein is CASSLEGTGGYEQYF. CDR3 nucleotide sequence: TGTGCCAGCAGCTTAGAAGGGACAGGGGGTTACGAGCAGTACTTC.

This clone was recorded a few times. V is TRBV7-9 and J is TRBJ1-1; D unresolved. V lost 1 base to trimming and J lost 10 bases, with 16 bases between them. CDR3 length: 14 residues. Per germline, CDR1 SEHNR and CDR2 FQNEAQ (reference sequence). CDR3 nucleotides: TGTGCCAGCAGCTTAGGGTTAGGGCCCGAGGGAGCTTTCTTT. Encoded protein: CASSLGLGPEGAFF. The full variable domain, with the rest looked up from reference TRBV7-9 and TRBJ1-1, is DTGVSQNPRHKITKRGQNVTFRCDPISEHNRLYWYRQTLGQGPEFLTYFQNEAQLEKSRLLSDRFSAERPKGSFSTLEIQRTEQGDSAMYLCASSLGLGPEGAFFGQGTRLTVV.

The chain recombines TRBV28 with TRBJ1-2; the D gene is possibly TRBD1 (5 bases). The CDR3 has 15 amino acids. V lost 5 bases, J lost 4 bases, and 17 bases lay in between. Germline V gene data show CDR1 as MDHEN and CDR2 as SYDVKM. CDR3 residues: CASSDGTPGPYGYTF. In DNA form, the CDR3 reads TGTGCCAGCAGTGACGGGACTCCTGGGCCCTATGGCTACACCTTC.

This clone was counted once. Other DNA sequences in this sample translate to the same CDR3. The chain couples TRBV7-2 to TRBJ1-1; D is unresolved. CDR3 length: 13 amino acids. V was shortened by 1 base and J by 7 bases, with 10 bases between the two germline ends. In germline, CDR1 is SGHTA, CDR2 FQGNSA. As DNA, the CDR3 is TGTGCCAGCAGCTTAGGTGGGTTTAGTGAAGCTTTCTTT. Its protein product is CASSLGGFSEAFF.

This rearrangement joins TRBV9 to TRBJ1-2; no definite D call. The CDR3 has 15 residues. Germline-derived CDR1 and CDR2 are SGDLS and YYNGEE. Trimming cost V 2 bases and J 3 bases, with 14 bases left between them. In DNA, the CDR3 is TGTGCCAGCAGCGTCCAGAACAGTCAACACTATGGCTACACCTTC. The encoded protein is CASSVQNSQHYGYTF.

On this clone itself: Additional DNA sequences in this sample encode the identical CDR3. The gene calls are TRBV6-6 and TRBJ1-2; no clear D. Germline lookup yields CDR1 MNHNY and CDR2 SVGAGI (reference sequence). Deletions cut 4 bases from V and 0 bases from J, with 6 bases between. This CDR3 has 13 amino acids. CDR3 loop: CASSSGANYGYTF. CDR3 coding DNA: TGTGCCAGCAGTTCGGGAGCTAACTATGGCTACACCTTC.

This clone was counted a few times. CDR3 DNA sequence: TGTGCCAGCACCACGCCTTCCGAAGCTTTCTTT. Translation gives CASTTPSEAFF. This chain links TRBV6-1 with TRBJ1-1; D is unclear. Germline V gene data show CDR1 as MNHNS and CDR2 as SASEGT. This CDR3 is 11 amino acids long. The V gene lost 7 bases and the J gene lost 8 bases, with 11 bases spanning the gap.

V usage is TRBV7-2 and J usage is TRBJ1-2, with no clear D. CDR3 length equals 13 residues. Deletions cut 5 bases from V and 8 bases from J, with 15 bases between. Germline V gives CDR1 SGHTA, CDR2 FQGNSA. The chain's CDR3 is CASSPGGRYGYTF. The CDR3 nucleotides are TGTGCCAGCAGCCCGGGCGGCAGGTACGGCTACACCTTC.

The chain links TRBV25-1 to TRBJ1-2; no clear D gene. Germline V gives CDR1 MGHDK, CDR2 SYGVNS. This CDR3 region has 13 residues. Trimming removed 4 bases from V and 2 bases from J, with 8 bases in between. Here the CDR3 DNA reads TGTGCCAGCAGTGCGACGGGCAACTATGGCTACACCTTC. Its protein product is CASSATGNYGYTF.

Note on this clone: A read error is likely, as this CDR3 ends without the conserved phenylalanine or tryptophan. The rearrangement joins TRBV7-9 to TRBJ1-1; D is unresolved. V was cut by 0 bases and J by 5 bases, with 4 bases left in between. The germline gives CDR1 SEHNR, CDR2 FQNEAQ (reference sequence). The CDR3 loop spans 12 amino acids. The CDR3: CASSLAGTEAFL. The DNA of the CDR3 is TGTGCCAGCAGCTTAGCGGGGACTGAAGCTTTCCTT.

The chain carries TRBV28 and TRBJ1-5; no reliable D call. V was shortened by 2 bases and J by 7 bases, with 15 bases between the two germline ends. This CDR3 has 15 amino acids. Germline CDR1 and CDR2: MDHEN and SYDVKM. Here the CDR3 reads CASSLGEGRYQPQHF. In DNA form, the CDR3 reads TGTGCCAGCAGTTTAGGAGAGGGCAGATACCAGCCCCAGCATTTT.

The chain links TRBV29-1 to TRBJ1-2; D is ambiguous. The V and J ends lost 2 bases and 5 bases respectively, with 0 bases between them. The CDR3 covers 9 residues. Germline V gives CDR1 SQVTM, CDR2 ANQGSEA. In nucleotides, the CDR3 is TGCAGCGTTGAATATGGCTACACCTTC. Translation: CSVEYGYTF.

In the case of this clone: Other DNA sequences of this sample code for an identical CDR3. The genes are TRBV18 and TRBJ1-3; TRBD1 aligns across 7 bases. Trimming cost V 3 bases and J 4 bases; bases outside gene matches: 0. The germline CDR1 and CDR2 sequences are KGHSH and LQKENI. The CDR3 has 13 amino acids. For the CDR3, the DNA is TGTGCCAGCTCACCGGACAGGGGAAACACCATATATTTT. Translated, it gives CASSPDRGNTIYF.

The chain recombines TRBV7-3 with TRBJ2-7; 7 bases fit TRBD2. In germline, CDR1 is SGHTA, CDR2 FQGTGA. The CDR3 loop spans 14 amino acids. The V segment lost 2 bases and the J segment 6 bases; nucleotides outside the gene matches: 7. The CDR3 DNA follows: TGTGCCAGCAGCTTAGAGGCGGGAGTCACCGAGCAGTACTTC. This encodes CASSLEAGVTEQYF.